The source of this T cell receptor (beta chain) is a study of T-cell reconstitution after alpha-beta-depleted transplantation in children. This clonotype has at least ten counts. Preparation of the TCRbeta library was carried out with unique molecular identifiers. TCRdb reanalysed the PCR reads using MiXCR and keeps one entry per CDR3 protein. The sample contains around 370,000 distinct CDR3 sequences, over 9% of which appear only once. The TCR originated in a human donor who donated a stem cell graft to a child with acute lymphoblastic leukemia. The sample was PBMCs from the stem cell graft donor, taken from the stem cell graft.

CDR3 nucleotides: TGCAGTGTCCCGGGGACAGGAGGCAGGCAGCCCCAGCATTTT. This encodes CSVPGTGGRQPQHF. The chain joins TRBV20-1 to TRBJ1-5; 8 bases line up with TRBD1. The CDR3 is made up of 14 amino acids. The J segment lost 7 bases and the V segment lost 7 bases, leaving 12 bases of the junction unmatched. The germline gives CDR1 DFQATT, CDR2 SNEGSKA (reference sequence).